The T cell receptor beta chain described here comes from a study of neurological immune-mediated disorders. This clonotype was recorded at least ten times. The authors produced cDNA by 5'RACE using 10-nucleotide random UMIs. TCRdb re-called the 5' RACE reads with MiXCR, one entry per CDR3 protein. The table has 26,000 or so distinct CDR3 sequences, more than 6.5% seen once. This CDR3 comprises 15 residues. CDR1 and CDR2 from the germline V gene are DFQATT and SNEGSKA (reference sequence). The ends lost 4 bases at V and 0 bases at J; junction bases unmatched: 9. Material for sequencing was PBMCs. The chain links TRBV20-1 to TRBJ2-7; 7 bases are shared with TRBD2. The TCR sequence derives from a woman aged 45 to 65 in good health. The CDR3 sequence: CSAKGVLAASYEQYF. The CDR3 coding sequence is TGCAGTGCTAAGGGCGTTCTAGCGGCCTCCTACGAGCAGTACTTC.